The clone carrying this TCR beta chain has only a few counts. Its antigen is still unknown. These data belong to a study of cytomegalovirus exposure and HLA in healthy donors. Study details: Previous work identified roughly 120 million unique TCR beta sequences from around 180 million T cells.

Study-level results: Roughly uniform sequencing depth across donors was assumed, possibly incorrectly.

A multiplex PCR was run with 60 Vbeta primers and 13 Jbeta primers. Assay used: immunoSEQ multiplex PCR; TCRdb lists only in-frame clones, some missing. The sample lists approximately 150,000 clones, around 82% occurring once. Germline V gene lookup returns CDR1 MDHEN and CDR2 SYDVKM. Trimming at V came to 6 bases and at J to 1 base, leaving 9 bases not matched to a gene. The CDR3 sequence is 16 residues long. This receptor was obtained from a female donor in good health and CMV-seronegative. The sequenced sample was PBMCs. The chain uses TRBV28 and TRBJ2-5, with TRBD1 matching 9 bases. CDR3 in amino acids: CASRGDRDQSQETQYF. CDR3 in DNA: TGTGCCAGCAGGGGGGACAGGGATCAGAGCCAAGAGACCCAGTACTTC.